This record covers a single T cell receptor beta chain. Its target is not known. It was into CD45RA+ naive and CD45RA-negative memory subsets that the CD4+ cells were split. Roughly 210 ng DNA, approximately 30,000 T cell genomes, went into each sorted-subset replicate PCR. Generated by immunoSEQ multiplex PCR, the TCRdb table keeps only in-frame clones and is missing some. The data hold over 2 million clones, with roughly 96% observed a single time. This entry belongs to a study of shared clonotypes between healthy human individuals. Whole-study results and caveats: Incompleteness in sorted-subset sequencing, despite large depth, was shown by rarefaction. The study found lower generation probabilities in non-shared clonotypes than in those shared by all four donors.

The TCR originated in a man between 18 and 35 years old in good health. Source material: naive CD4+ T cells sorted from blood. Stated subset: CD45RA+ positively selected.

The DNA of the CDR3 is TGTGCCAGTAGTGGGCTAGCTAAGGATGAGCAGTTCTTC. This codes for CASSGLAKDEQFF. The V and J genes are TRBV19 and TRBJ2-1, with D perhaps TRBD2 (5 bases). V was pared by 5 bases and J by 8 bases, with 13 bases between. The length of the CDR3 is 13 residues. Germline V CDR1 and CDR2: LNHDA, SQIVND (reference sequence).